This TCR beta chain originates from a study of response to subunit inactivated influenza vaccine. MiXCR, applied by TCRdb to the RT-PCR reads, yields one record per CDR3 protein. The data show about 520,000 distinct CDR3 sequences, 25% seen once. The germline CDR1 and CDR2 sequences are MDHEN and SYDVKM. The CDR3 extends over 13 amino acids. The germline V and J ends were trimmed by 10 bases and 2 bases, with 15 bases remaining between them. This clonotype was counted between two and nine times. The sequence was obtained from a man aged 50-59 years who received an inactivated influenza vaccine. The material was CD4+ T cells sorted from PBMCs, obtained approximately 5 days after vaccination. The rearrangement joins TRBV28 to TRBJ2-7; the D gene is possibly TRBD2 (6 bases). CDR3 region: CATGVDQPYEQYF. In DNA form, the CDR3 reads TGTGCCACGGGGGTAGACCAACCCTACGAGCAGTACTTC.